Presented here are 7 T cell receptor beta chains from one specimen sequenced in a study of cytomegalovirus exposure and HLA in healthy donors. Generated by immunoSEQ multiplex PCR, the TCRdb table keeps only in-frame clones and is missing some. The table lists about 110,000 clones, 90% to 96% of them singletons. The sequenced sample was PBMCs. Receptors were obtained from a woman under 30 in good health and CMV-seronegative.

This chain joins TRBV6-5 and TRBJ2-7, with D perhaps TRBD1 (5 bases). CDR1 is MNHEY and CDR2 is SVGAGI in the germline V gene. The V gene lost 0 bases and the J gene lost 2 bases, with 11 bases spanning the gap. This CDR3 has 15 residues. CDR3 amino acids: CASSYSIQGPYEQYF. CDR3 in DNA: TGTGCCAGCAGTTACTCGATTCAGGGTCCCTACGAGCAGTACTTC.

The sample holds one count of this clone. The chain employs TRBV7-9 and TRBJ2-7, with 7 bases fitting TRBD1. The V segment lost 4 bases and the J segment 3 bases; nucleotides outside the gene matches: 3. The germline gives CDR1 SEHNR, CDR2 FQNEAQ (reference sequence). The CDR3 totals 13 residues. The CDR3 DNA reads as TGTGCCAGCAGCTCGCGGACAGGCTACGAGCAGTACTTC. Translation: CASSSRTGYEQYF.

This chain joins TRBV6-1 and TRBJ1-1; D might be TRBD1 (6 bases). In germline, CDR1 is MNHNS, CDR2 SASEGT. The V end lost 5 bases, the J end lost 0 bases, and 13 bases lay between the germline ends. The CDR3 has 15 residues. The chain's CDR3 is CASSKDSRLNTEAFF. The CDR3 coding sequence is TGTGCCAGCAGTAAGGACAGCCGGTTGAACACTGAAGCTTTCTTT.

This clone was observed a single time. The gene calls are TRBV4-3 and TRBJ2-1; D gene ambiguous. V was cut by 7 bases and J by 10 bases, with 32 bases left in between. The CDR3 runs to 18 residues. CDR1 and CDR2 from the germline V gene are LGHNA and YSLEER. In nucleotides, the CDR3 is TGCGCCAGCACTCTCTACATGACGGGTCCCACCTTTCTGCAGGAGCAGTTCTTC. It codes for CASTLYMTGPTFLQEQFF.

V is TRBV29-1 and J is TRBJ2-7; 10 positions match TRBD2. Germline-derived CDR1 and CDR2 are SQVTM and ANQGSEA. The CDR3 contains 13 residues. With V trimmed by 4 bases and J by 5 bases, 5 bases remained unmatched. The chain's CDR3 is CSVGGTSDHEQYF. CDR3 nucleotide sequence: TGCAGCGTTGGGGGGACTAGCGACCACGAGCAGTACTTC.

V gene TRBV18 combines with J gene TRBJ1-5; D is unresolved. Germline CDR1 is KGHSH and CDR2 is LQKENI. The CDR3 is made up of 16 amino acids. Trimming cost V 6 bases and J 0 bases, with 15 bases left between them. The CDR3 loop reads CASSPGGSYSNQPQHF. The DNA of the CDR3 is TGTGCCAGCTCGCCGGGAGGCAGCTATAGCAATCAGCCCCAGCATTTT.

The chain links TRBV7-2 to TRBJ1-2, with 8 bases identical to TRBD1. Germline V gives CDR1 SGHTA, CDR2 FQGNSA. This CDR3 is 14 amino acids long. The ends lost 4 bases at V and 0 bases at J; junction bases unmatched: 1. The CDR3 spells CASSSQGANYGYTF. The DNA of the CDR3 is TGTGCCAGCAGCTCACAGGGGGCTAACTATGGCTACACCTTC. Full variable domain (rest looked up from reference TRBV7-2 and TRBJ1-2): GAGVSQSPSNKVTEKGKDVELRCDPISGHTALYWYRQSLGQGLEFLIYFQGNSAPDKSGLPSDRFSAERTGGSVSTLTIQRTQQEDSAVYLCASSSQGANYGYTFGSGTRLTVV.